The 32 T cell receptor beta chains below were found in one sample sequenced in a study of CD8 T cells in Susac syndrome (dated by TCRdb to between 2018 and 2021). The library was generated by the immunoSEQ multiplex PCR assay. RNA was extracted using the RNeasy kit, and roughly 0.5 to 1 microgram was reverse transcribed with random hexamers. TCRdb handled the public reads itself, with Q25 trimming in fastp and clone calling in MiXCR, and kept productive beta chains. Duplicate CDR3 protein sequences are folded into a single record with the most common DNA and genes. The sample table records 100,000 to 150,000 distinct CDR3 sequences; approximately 94% of these occur just once. The ten biggest clones cover 0.1% to 0.15% of the sample. The sequencing sample was made of CD4+ T cells from PBMCs. These receptors were collected from a human donor with multiple sclerosis.

The rearrangement uses TRBV6-5 and TRBJ2-7; D uncertain. V was pared by 7 bases and J by 4 bases, with 17 bases between. Germline lookup yields CDR1 MNHEY and CDR2 SVGAGI. This CDR3 spans 14 amino acids. The CDR3 region is CASTAPMAPYEQYF. DNA of the CDR3: TGTGCCAGCACCGCCCCAATGGCACCTTACGAGCAGTACTTC.

The J gene is TRBJ2-6, the V gene TRBV7-9, with D perhaps assigned TRBD1 or TRBD2 (5 bases each). The CDR3 covers 18 residues. The germline V gene encodes CDR1 SEHNR and CDR2 FQNEAQ (reference sequence). V was shortened by 4 bases and J by 4 bases, with 20 bases between the two germline ends. The CDR3 is CASSSYGAVGAGANVLTF. The CDR3 coding sequence is TGTGCCAGCAGCTCCTATGGGGCCGTCGGGGCAGGGGCCAACGTCCTGACTTTC. Combining the CDR3 with reference TRBV7-9 and TRBJ2-6 gives the whole variable domain DTGVSQNPRHKITKRGQNVTFRCDPISEHNRLYWYRQTLGQGPEFLTYFQNEAQLEKSRLLSDRFSAERPKGSFSTLEIQRTEQGDSAMYLCASSSYGAVGAGANVLTFGAGSRLTVL.

The chain links TRBV9 to TRBJ1-1; the D is unclear. This CDR3 contains 13 residues. Germline lookup yields CDR1 SGDLS and CDR2 YYNGEE. Trimming took 4 bases from V and 9 from J, leaving 16 bases between them. CDR3 nucleotides: TGTGCCAGCAGCTCGGCCCCGATAAAGAAAGCTTTCTTT. Its translation: CASSSAPIKKAFF. The full variable domain, its missing parts supplied by reference TRBV9 and TRBJ1-1, is DSGVTQTPKHLITATGQRVTLRCSPRSGDLSVYWYQQSLDQGLQFLIQYYNGEERAKGNILERFSAQQFPDLHSELNLSSLELGDSALYFCASSSAPIKKAFFGQGTRLTVV.

The chain couples TRBV29-1 to TRBJ2-2, with 11 positions matching TRBD1. V gave up 6 bases and J gave up 4 bases; unmatched junction bases: 4. Germline V gene data show CDR1 as SQVTM and CDR2 as ANQGSEA. CDR3 length equals 14 residues. The CDR3 reads CSVRTGGSTGELFF. The CDR3 nucleotides are TGCAGCGTACGGACAGGGGGCAGCACCGGGGAGCTGTTTTTT.

The J gene is TRBJ2-1, the V gene TRBV29-1; no clear D. This CDR3 has 13 amino acids. CDR1 is SQVTM and CDR2 is ANQGSEA in the germline V gene. Trimming left V 4 bases short and J 4 bases short, with 11 bases between. The CDR3 DNA is TGCAGCGTTGGGACGGTGGGGTACAATGAGCAGTTCTTC. Its translation: CSVGTVGYNEQFF.

The chain joins TRBV3-1 to TRBJ1-2; D is ambiguous. CDR3 length: 16 amino acids. Trimming pared 0 bases from V and 6 bases from J, leaving 17 bases between. The germline CDR1 and CDR2 sequences are LGHDT and YNNKEL (reference sequence). The CDR3, as DNA: TGTGCCAGCAGCCAAGACCTTTACCGAAGCACCAATGGCTACACCTTC. Protein product: CASSQDLYRSTNGYTF.

V gene TRBV19 combines with J gene TRBJ2-5; D gene uncertain. This CDR3 spans 14 amino acids. V lost 5 bases and J 2 bases, leaving 12 bases between the germline ends. Germline CDR1 LNHDA, CDR2 SQIVND (reference sequence). The CDR3 DNA is TGTGCCAGTAGTGGCCCTGGAAGTCAAGAGACCCAGTACTTC. Its translation: CASSGPGSQETQYF. Combining the CDR3 with reference TRBV19 and TRBJ2-5 gives the whole variable domain DGGITQSPKYLFRKEGQNVTLSCEQNLNHDAMYWYRQDPGQGLRLIYYSQIVNDFQKGDIAEGYSVSREKKESFPLTVTSAQKNPTAFYLCASSGPGSQETQYFGPGTRLLVL.

Here the CDR3 reads CASSPGTALDEQYF. The CDR3 DNA reads TGTGCCAGTAGTCCAGGGACAGCCCTTGACGAGCAGTACTTC. The J gene is TRBJ2-7, the V gene TRBV19, with 7 bases that match TRBD1. CDR1 LNHDA and CDR2 SQIVND come from the germline V gene (reference sequence). The CDR3 runs to 14 residues. V shed 5 bases, J shed 5 bases, and the junction held 9 bases outside the gene matches.

V gene TRBV7-2 combines with J gene TRBJ2-3; 10 bases align to TRBD2. Trimming took 4 bases from V and 5 from J; bases not matched to a gene: 9. Germline V gene data show CDR1 as SGHTA and CDR2 as FQGNSA. The CDR3 runs 16 residues. The CDR3 here is CASSSPLAGALDTQYF. The CDR3 DNA follows: TGTGCCAGCAGCTCCCCCCTAGCGGGGGCCTTAGATACGCAGTATTTT.

V gene TRBV29-1 combines with J gene TRBJ2-7; D may be TRBD1 (6 bases). Germline CDR1 is SQVTM and CDR2 is ANQGSEA. With 6 bases removed from V and 3 bases from J, the gap between germline ends came to 9 bases. This CDR3 is built from 11 residues. This chain's CDR3 is CSVHRDYEQYF. CDR3 sequence (DNA): TGCAGCGTCCACAGGGACTACGAGCAGTACTTC.

The chain links TRBV4-2 to TRBJ1-6; 9 nucleotides match TRBD1. This CDR3 has 15 amino acids. CDR1 LGHNA and CDR2 YNFKEQ come from the germline V gene. After removal of 4 bases from V and 7 bases from J, the junction contained 5 bases not matched to a gene. The CDR3 DNA follows: TGTGCCAGCAGCCCTCAACAGGGGGCGAATTCACCCCTCCACTTT. Residues: CASSPQQGANSPLHF.

The chain couples TRBV7-2 to TRBJ1-6; 8 bases match TRBD1. Germline V gene data show CDR1 as SGHTA and CDR2 as FQGNSA. This CDR3 has 15 amino acids. Losses at the gene ends were 7 bases for V and 9 bases for J; bases not matched to a gene: 11. The CDR3 DNA is TGTGCCAGCACCCCGGAGGGGACAGGTCTTTCACCCCTCCACTTT. Protein sequence: CASTPEGTGLSPLHF. Filled out from reference TRBV7-2 and TRBJ1-6, the complete variable domain reads GAGVSQSPSNKVTEKGKDVELRCDPISGHTALYWYRQSLGQGLEFLIYFQGNSAPDKSGLPSDRFSAERTGGSVSTLTIQRTQQEDSAVYLCASTPEGTGLSPLHFGNGTRLTVT.

This clonotype is a singleton in its sample. The CDR3 loop is CASSLWTSWNTGELFF. CDR3 DNA sequence: TGTGCCAGCAGCCTATGGACTAGCTGGAACACCGGGGAGCTGTTTTTT. The J gene is TRBJ2-2, the V gene TRBV5-6, with TRBD2 identical over 8 bases. Trimming cost V 4 bases and J 1 base; bases outside gene matches: 6. Germline V gives CDR1 SGHDT, CDR2 YYEEEE. CDR3 length: 16 residues.

The rearrangement links TRBV3-1 to TRBJ1-4; D remains ambiguous. This CDR3 comprises 13 residues. Trimming removed 1 base from V and 7 bases from J, with 7 bases in between. Germline CDR1 reads LGHDT; CDR2 reads YNNKEL (reference sequence). The CDR3 region is CASSQGAGEKLFF. As DNA, the CDR3 is TGTGCCAGCAGCCAAGGGGCGGGTGAAAAACTGTTTTTT.

The gene calls are TRBV12-3 or TRBV12-4 and TRBJ2-6; no definite D call. This CDR3 has 18 amino acids. Trimming pared 5 bases from V and 0 bases from J, leaving 17 bases between. The CDR3 here is CASSRARASFSGANVLTF. CDR3 bases: TGTGCCAGCAGTCGAGCAAGGGCCAGCTTCTCTGGGGCCAACGTCCTGACTTTC.

The V call is TRBV5-1, the J call TRBJ2-3, with a weak D call TRBD2 (5 bases). The germline V gene encodes CDR1 SGHRS and CDR2 YFSETQ. This CDR3 region has 14 residues. Trimming left V 4 bases short and J 4 bases short, with 13 bases between. CDR3 loop: CASSPRTDADTQYF. The CDR3 region has the DNA TGCGCCAGCAGCCCGAGGACTGATGCAGATACGCAGTATTTT.

This chain connects TRBV18 to TRBJ2-2, with D possibly being TRBD1 (5 bases). V lost 2 bases to trimming and J lost 4 bases, with 8 bases between them. Germline assignment: CDR1 KGHSH and CDR2 LQKENI. This CDR3 is built from 14 residues. The CDR3 loop is CASSPYTGTGELFF. The CDR3 nucleotides are TGTGCCAGCTCACCATATACAGGCACCGGGGAGCTGTTTTTT.

This rearrangement joins TRBV5-1 to TRBJ2-5; D not certain. This CDR3 spans 14 amino acids. Trimming removed 5 bases from V and 2 bases from J, with 13 bases in between. Germline V lookup: CDR1 SGHRS, CDR2 YFSETQ. The DNA for the CDR3 is TGCGCCAGCAGTAGGGATCGAGAACAAGAGACCCAGTACTTC. Translation gives CASSRDREQETQYF. Complete variable domain (other parts from reference TRBV5-1 and TRBJ2-5): KAGVTQTPRYLIKTRGQQVTLSCSPISGHRSVSWYQQTPGQGLQFLFEYFSETQRNKGNFPGRFSGRQFSNSRSEMNVSTLELGDSALYLCASSRDREQETQYFGPGTRLLVL.

This rearrangement joins TRBV20-1 to TRBJ1-1, with a tentative D call TRBD1 (6 bases). The V end lost 6 bases, the J end lost 0 bases, and 11 bases lay between the germline ends. This CDR3 spans 13 amino acids. CDR1 is DFQATT, CDR2 SNEGSKA, per germline (reference sequence). Here the CDR3 reads CSARGALNTEAFF. The DNA of the CDR3 is TGCAGTGCCAGGGGTGCGTTGAACACTGAAGCTTTCTTT.

V and J are TRBV14 and TRBJ1-4, with D uncertain. CDR1 and CDR2 from the germline V gene are SGHDN and FVKESK. This CDR3 is built from 15 residues. V was shortened by 1 base and J by 10 bases, with 16 bases between the two germline ends. CDR3 region: CASSQVLATVGKLFF. DNA of the CDR3: TGTGCCAGCAGCCAAGTTTTGGCGACCGTTGGAAAACTGTTTTTT.

V usage is TRBV9 and J usage is TRBJ1-1; unclear D gene. V shed 0 bases and J shed 1 base, with 4 bases lying between them. From germline, CDR1 is SGDLS and CDR2 YYNGEE. CDR3 length: 13 amino acids. The CDR3 DNA reads TGTGCCAGCAGCGTAGAGGAGAACACTGAAGCTTTCTTT. This encodes CASSVEENTEAFF.

The V gene is TRBV12-3 or TRBV12-4, the J gene TRBJ2-3; TRBD1 matches 10 bases. Trimming at V came to 1 base and at J to 5 bases, leaving 18 bases not matched to a gene. The CDR3 runs 20 residues. CDR3 region: CASSLGDRGWWGVAGDTQYF. The CDR3 region has the DNA TGTGCCAGCAGTTTAGGGGACAGGGGCTGGTGGGGAGTCGCAGGAGATACGCAGTATTTT.

The V call is TRBV7-8, the J call TRBJ2-1; 14 bases agree with TRBD2. This CDR3 contains 17 residues. Trimming cost V 5 bases and J 0 bases; bases outside gene matches: 3. CDR1 and CDR2 (germline): SGHVS, FQNEAQ. CDR3 DNA: TGTGCCAGCAGCCCGGGGACTAGCGGGGGCTCCTACAATGAGCAGTTCTTC. This translates into CASSPGTSGGSYNEQFF.

The J gene is TRBJ2-5, the V gene TRBV5-1; possibly TRBD2 for D (6 bases). The CDR3 is 15 amino acids. With 3 bases removed from V and 4 bases from J, the gap between germline ends came to 16 bases. Germline-derived CDR1 and CDR2 are SGHRS and YFSETQ. CDR3 nucleotides: TGCGCCAGCAGCTCCGGGACTCCGAGGAGAGAGACCCAGTACTTC. Encoded protein: CASSSGTPRRETQYF.

V gene TRBV5-1 combines with J gene TRBJ2-1; perhaps D is TRBD1 or TRBD2 (5 bases each). The germline gives CDR1 SGHRS, CDR2 YFSETQ. Trimming removed 4 bases from V and 0 bases from J, with 17 bases in between. This CDR3 region has 17 residues. In nucleotides, the CDR3 is TGCGCCAGCAGCCGAGAGACGGGACGCAGCTCCTACAATGAGCAGTTCTTC. This gives the protein CASSRETGRSSYNEQFF.

This clonotype was observed once. This chain joins TRBV20-1 and TRBJ2-1; D gene ambiguous. Trimming removed 2 bases from V and 6 bases from J, with 11 bases in between. The CDR3 consists of 13 residues. Germline CDR1 DFQATT, CDR2 SNEGSKA (reference sequence). The CDR3 nucleotides read TGCAGTGCTAGAAGTCCCCTAGTCAATGAGCAGTTCTTC. As protein: CSARSPLVNEQFF.

The gene calls are TRBV5-4 and TRBJ2-5; 8 bases align to TRBD2. The CDR3 covers 15 residues. Germline CDR1 SGHNT, CDR2 YYREEE (reference sequence). The junction had 8 bases not matched to a gene; V was cut back by 2 bases and J by 5 bases. The CDR3 reads CASSFPGGGTETQYF. CDR3 bases: TGTGCCAGCAGCTTTCCGGGCGGGGGGACGGAGACCCAGTACTTC. Complete variable domain (other parts from reference TRBV5-4 and TRBJ2-5): ETGVTQSPTHLIKTRGQQVTLRCSSQSGHNTVSWYQQALGQGPQFIFQYYREEENGRGNFPPRFSGLQFPNYSSELNVNALELDDSALYLCASSFPGGGTETQYFGPGTRLLVL.

This sequence joins TRBV19 and TRBJ1-2, with D tentatively TRBD1 (5 bases). The CDR3 consists of 14 residues. Germline V lookup: CDR1 LNHDA, CDR2 SQIVND (reference sequence). V was cut by 9 bases and J by 5 bases, with 19 bases left in between. CDR3 coding DNA: TGTGCCAGCTCGCCGGCTTGGGGGGAGTATGGCTACACCTTC. Translation gives CASSPAWGEYGYTF. Full variable domain (rest looked up from reference TRBV19 and TRBJ1-2): DGGITQSPKYLFRKEGQNVTLSCEQNLNHDAMYWYRQDPGQGLRLIYYSQIVNDFQKGDIAEGYSVSREKKESFPLTVTSAQKNPTAFYLCASSPAWGEYGYTFGSGTRLTVV.

The chain combines TRBV9 with TRBJ2-5; the D gene is possibly TRBD1 (6 bases). Germline lookup yields CDR1 SGDLS and CDR2 YYNGEE. Trimming took 0 bases from V and 5 from J, leaving 8 bases between them. CDR3 length: 13 residues. The CDR3 loop is CASSVAQGETQYF. DNA of the CDR3: TGTGCCAGCAGCGTAGCTCAGGGGGAGACCCAGTACTTC.

The chain uses TRBV3-1 and TRBJ2-1, with D possibly TRBD2 on 6 matching bases. This CDR3 comprises 12 residues. Germline V gene sequence: CDR1 LGHDT, CDR2 YNNKEL (reference sequence). Trimming left V 4 bases short and J 8 bases short, with 9 bases between. The CDR3 region has the DNA TGTGCCAGCAGCCTCCGGGACTATGAGCAGTTCTTC. Protein: CASSLRDYEQFF.

The J gene is TRBJ2-1, the V gene TRBV7-8; D not resolved. V gave up 1 base and J gave up 1 base, with 5 bases separating them. This CDR3 spans 14 amino acids. Germline V gene data show CDR1 as SGHVS and CDR2 as FQNEAQ. CDR3 nucleotides: TGTGCCAGCAGCTTAGAGGGATCCTACAATGAGCAGTTCTTC. Amino acids: CASSLEGSYNEQFF.

The chain employs TRBV12-5 and TRBJ2-1, with no clear D. In germline, CDR1 is LGHNT, CDR2 FRNRAP. Trimming took off 5 bases at V and 11 bases at J, with 10 bases between the two ends. This CDR3 is 11 amino acids long. The CDR3 sequence: CASGLGPKQFF. DNA for the CDR3: TGTGCTAGTGGTCTCGGACCCAAGCAGTTCTTC.